This TCR beta chain was obtained from a study of patients and donors after allogeneic stem cell transplantation. This clonotype was found a few times. TCRdb redid the calling of the RT-PCR reads with MiXCR, one entry per CDR3 protein. The data contain roughly 940,000 distinct CDR3 sequences, about 20% of them singletons. Germline CDR1 and CDR2: SGHTA and FQGNSA. V shed 2 bases, J shed 7 bases, and the junction held 10 bases outside the gene matches. The CDR3 has 16 amino acids. Sequencing was performed on blood, either unsorted or a sorted T cell fraction (not recorded which). The chain has TRBV7-2 and TRBJ2-1, with 8 nucleotides matching TRBD1. This receptor was taken from a human donor who was either an allogeneic HSCT recipient or a stem cell or donor lymphocyte infusion donor (not recorded which). It is not recorded whose cells these are; they may come from a transplant donor. CDR3 in DNA: TGTGCCAGCAGCTTAACGGGACAGGCTTTAGGGAATGAGCAGTTCTTC. Translated, it gives CASSLTGQALGNEQFF. The full variable domain, in which reference TRBV7-2 and TRBJ2-1 provide the parts outside the CDR3, is GAGVSQSPSNKVTEKGKDVELRCDPISGHTALYWYRQSLGQGLEFLIYFQGNSAPDKSGLPSDRFSAERTGGSVSTLTIQRTQQEDSAVYLCASSLTGQALGNEQFFGPGTRLTVL.